Shown below are 19 T cell receptor beta chains from a single sample sequenced in a study of cytomegalovirus exposure and HLA in healthy donors. 60 Vbeta and 13 Jbeta primers were used in PCR. Assay: immunoSEQ multiplex PCR; the TCRdb copy retains only in-frame clones and omits some. The sample carries about 77,000 clones, around 78% recorded once. Material for sequencing was PBMCs. The source of these receptors is a man aged 35-49 years in good health and CMV-seronegative.

This chain uses TRBV7-6 with TRBJ2-3; perhaps TRBD1 as D (6 bases). V gave up 3 bases and J gave up 6 bases, with 19 bases separating them. CDR3 length: 16 residues. CDR1 is SGHVS, CDR2 FNYEAQ, per germline. CDR3 residues: CASSLNPRGSADTQYF. In DNA, the CDR3 is TGTGCCAGCAGCTTGAACCCCAGGGGTTCGGCGGATACGCAGTATTTT.

This clone appeared a few times. The genes are TRBV10-3 and TRBJ1-1; 7 bases map to TRBD1. The CDR3 sequence is 12 residues long. Germline V gives CDR1 ENHRY, CDR2 SYGVKD. The J segment lost 5 bases and the V segment lost 9 bases, leaving 6 bases of the junction unmatched. CDR3 loop: CAIGAGGTEAFF. The CDR3 region has the DNA TGTGCCATAGGGGCAGGGGGTACTGAAGCTTTCTTT.

J is TRBJ2-1 and V is TRBV5-1, with TRBD1 identical over 12 bases. Germline CDR1 SGHRS, CDR2 YFSETQ. The CDR3 length is 16 residues. Trimming cost V 5 bases and J 8 bases; bases outside gene matches: 11. The DNA of the CDR3 is TGCGCCAGCAGGGATACGGTGGGACAGGGGGCCGATGAGCAGTTCTTC. Translation gives CASRDTVGQGADEQFF.

The chain couples TRBV4-3 to TRBJ1-2; 7 bases match TRBD1. Germline V gene sequence: CDR1 LGHNA, CDR2 YSLEER. The length of the CDR3 is 15 residues. The junction had 15 bases not matched to a gene; V was cut back by 2 bases and J by 12 bases. CDR3 sequence: CASSQHVRGQRPHTF. CDR3 bases: TGCGCCAGCAGCCAACATGTTCGGGGACAGCGGCCGCACACCTTC.

Worth noting for this clone: A read error may produce the germline difference seen at one junction end. This chain connects TRBV7-9 to TRBJ1-5, with 11 bases matching TRBD1. The CDR3 totals 18 residues. The germline gives CDR1 SEHNR, CDR2 FQNEAQ (reference sequence). The CDR3 nucleotides are TGTTCCAGCAGCTCAGGGCCCTGGGACAGGGGGGTCCATCAGCCCCAGCATTTT. Its protein product is CSSSSGPWDRGVHQPQHF. The variable domain in full, completed from reference TRBV7-9 and TRBJ1-5, reads DTGVSQNPRHKITKRGQNVTFRCDPISEHNRLYWYRQTLGQGPEFLTYFQNEAQLEKSRLLSDRFSAERPKGSFSTLEIQRTEQGDSAMYLCSSSSGPWDRGVHQPQHFGDGTRLSIL.

This rearrangement joins TRBV6-5 to TRBJ1-5; 10 nucleotides line up with TRBD1. The junction had 11 bases not matched to a gene; V was cut back by 6 bases and J by 9 bases. Germline loops: CDR1 MNHEY, CDR2 SVGAGI. CDR3 length: 15 amino acids. For the CDR3, the DNA is TGTGCCAGCAGACGCCCCGGGACAGGGGTGTGGCCCCAGCATTTT. Protein: CASRRPGTGVWPQHF.

J is TRBJ1-2 and V is TRBV6-1; TRBD1 is a possible D gene (5 bases). This CDR3 spans 14 amino acids. The V end was cut by 7 bases, the J end by 5 bases, with 17 bases between. Germline V gene sequence: CDR1 MNHNS, CDR2 SASEGT. CDR3 nucleotides: TGTGCCAGCAACCAAGGGGCGGGGGAGTATGGCTACACCTTC. Residues: CASNQGAGEYGYTF.

This chain joins TRBV29-1 and TRBJ1-1; tentative D call: TRBD1 (5 bases). Trimming left V 3 bases short and J 3 bases short, with 11 bases between. This CDR3 has 13 residues. Germline lookup yields CDR1 SQVTM and CDR2 ANQGSEA. The DNA of the CDR3 is TGCAGCGTTGATCGGGGGTATTACACTGAAGCTTTCTTT. Amino acids: CSVDRGYYTEAFF.

This clone was seen a handful of times. This chain joins TRBV7-2 and TRBJ2-2; no reliable D call. The CDR3 runs to 14 residues. Per the germline V gene, CDR1 is SGHTA and CDR2 is FQGNSA. V was cut by 5 bases and J by 0 bases, with 7 bases left in between. The CDR3 DNA sequence: TGTGCCAGCAGCCCACAGTCGAACACCGGGGAGCTGTTTTTT. Its translation: CASSPQSNTGELFF. The full variable domain, rest sourced from reference TRBV7-2 and TRBJ2-2, is GAGVSQSPSNKVTEKGKDVELRCDPISGHTALYWYRQSLGQGLEFLIYFQGNSAPDKSGLPSDRFSAERTGGSVSTLTIQRTQQEDSAVYLCASSPQSNTGELFFGEGSRLTVL.

This clone was seen a single time. The chain employs TRBV5-1 and TRBJ1-5; no definite D call. The V end was cut by 0 bases, the J end by 1 base, with 5 bases between. Germline CDR1 SGHRS, CDR2 YFSETQ. This CDR3 has 14 residues. The CDR3, as DNA: TGCGCCAGCAGCTTGGGGCAGAGCAATCAGCCCCAGCATTTT. Its translation: CASSLGQSNQPQHF. Combining the CDR3 with reference TRBV5-1 and TRBJ1-5 gives the whole variable domain KAGVTQTPRYLIKTRGQQVTLSCSPISGHRSVSWYQQTPGQGLQFLFEYFSETQRNKGNFPGRFSGRQFSNSRSEMNVSTLELGDSALYLCASSLGQSNQPQHFGDGTRLSIL.

This clone was detected once. J is TRBJ1-6 and V is TRBV27; D is possibly TRBD1 (5 bases). Trimming removed 4 bases at V and 4 bases at J, with 11 bases between. This CDR3 has 15 amino acids. In germline, CDR1 is MNHEY, CDR2 SMNVEV (reference sequence). Here the CDR3 DNA reads TGTGCCAGCAGTTCAAGACAGCTTTATAATTCACCCCTCCACTTT. Translated, it gives CASSSRQLYNSPLHF.

This chain joins TRBV28 and TRBJ2-7, with 7 bases matching TRBD2. The CDR3 is 12 amino acids. Germline V gene lookup returns CDR1 MDHEN and CDR2 SYDVKM. Trimming cost V 7 bases and J 6 bases; bases outside gene matches: 6. The CDR3 protein is CASKTSVGEQYF. Written as DNA, the CDR3 is TGTGCCAGCAAAACTAGCGTAGGCGAGCAGTACTTC.

V is TRBV7-2 and J is TRBJ2-5; 9 bases are shared with TRBD2. Germline V gene data show CDR1 as SGHTA and CDR2 as FQGNSA. This CDR3 region has 15 residues. J lost 5 bases, V lost 1 base, and 5 bases had no gene match. In DNA form, the CDR3 reads TGTGCCAGCAGCTTAGTGGCTAGCGGGGAGGAGACCCAGTACTTC. Translated: CASSLVASGEETQYF.

The gene calls are TRBV7-3 and TRBJ2-1; TRBD2 agrees at 8 bases. The germline CDR1 and CDR2 sequences are SGHTA and FQGTGA. Trimming removed 6 bases from V and 4 bases from J; junction bases left unmatched: 8. This CDR3 region has 15 residues. The DNA of the CDR3 is TGTGCCAGCAGGAACCGGGGGGGCGGGTACAATGAGCAGTTCTTC. Its protein product is CASRNRGGGYNEQFF.

This sequence joins TRBV27 and TRBJ1-1; D is possibly TRBD1 (6 bases). The CDR3 has 13 amino acids. Germline CDR1 MNHEY, CDR2 SMNVEV (reference sequence). V was clipped by 6 bases and J by 4 bases, with 12 bases between them. The CDR3 protein is CASRFTGSTEAFF. Written as DNA, the CDR3 is TGTGCCAGCAGGTTCACAGGGAGCACTGAAGCTTTCTTT.

V gene TRBV6-5 combines with J gene TRBJ1-2, with D unresolved. The CDR3 contains 13 residues. Per germline, CDR1 MNHEY and CDR2 SVGAGI. V was shortened by 5 bases and J by 3 bases, with 10 bases between the two germline ends. CDR3 DNA: TGTGCCAGCAGTGAAGCCGCTTACTATGGCTACACCTTC. Its protein is CASSEAAYYGYTF.

In its sample, this clone was seen a few times. The chain carries TRBV4-1 and TRBJ2-3; D may be TRBD1 (6 bases). The CDR3 runs to 15 residues. Germline V gene sequence: CDR1 MGHRA, CDR2 YSYEKL. Trimming took off 0 bases at V and 5 bases at J, with 12 bases between the two ends. The CDR3 nucleotides are TGCGCCAGCAGCCAAGAAGGGACAAGACGAGATACGCAGTATTTT. Translated, it gives CASSQEGTRRDTQYF.

This sequence joins TRBV7-2 and TRBJ2-4; 7 bases map to TRBD2. CDR3 size: 14 residues. Germline CDR1 and CDR2: SGHTA and FQGNSA. The J segment lost 6 bases and the V segment lost 1 base, leaving 3 bases of the junction unmatched. Here the CDR3 reads CASSLGGRGNIQYF. The DNA of the CDR3 is TGTGCCAGCAGCTTAGGGGGGAGGGGAAACATTCAGTACTTC. Full variable domain (rest looked up from reference TRBV7-2 and TRBJ2-4): GAGVSQSPSNKVTEKGKDVELRCDPISGHTALYWYRQSLGQGLEFLIYFQGNSAPDKSGLPSDRFSAERTGGSVSTLTIQRTQQEDSAVYLCASSLGGRGNIQYFGAGTRLSVL.

The chain joins TRBV20-1 to TRBJ1-2; D is undetermined. This CDR3 contains 11 residues. Trimming shortened V by 6 bases and J by 6 bases, and 11 bases separated the two germline ends. CDR1 and CDR2 (germline): DFQATT, SNEGSKA (reference sequence). CDR3 loop: CSATTDHGYTF. The CDR3 nucleotides read TGCAGTGCGACTACGGACCATGGCTACACCTTC.